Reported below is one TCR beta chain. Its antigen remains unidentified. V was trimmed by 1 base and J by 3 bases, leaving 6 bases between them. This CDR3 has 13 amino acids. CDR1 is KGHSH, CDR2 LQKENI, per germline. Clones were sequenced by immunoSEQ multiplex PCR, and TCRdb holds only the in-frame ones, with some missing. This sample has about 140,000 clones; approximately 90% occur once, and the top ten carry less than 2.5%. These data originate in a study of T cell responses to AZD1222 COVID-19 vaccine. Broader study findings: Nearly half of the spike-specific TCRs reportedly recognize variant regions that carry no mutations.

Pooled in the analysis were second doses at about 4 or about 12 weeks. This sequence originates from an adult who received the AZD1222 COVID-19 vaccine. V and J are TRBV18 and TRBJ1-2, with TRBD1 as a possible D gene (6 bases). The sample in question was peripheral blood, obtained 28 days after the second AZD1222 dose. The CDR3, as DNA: TGTGCCAGCTCACCACAGGGGGACTATGGCTACACCTTC. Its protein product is CASSPQGDYGYTF. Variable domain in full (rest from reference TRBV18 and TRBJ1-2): NAGVMQNPRHLVRRRGQEARLRCSPMKGHSHVYWYRQLPEEGLKFMVYLQKENIIDESGMPKERFSAEFPKEGPSILRIQQVVRGDSAAYFCASSPQGDYGYTFGSGTRLTVV.